This TCR beta chain was sequenced in a study of T cell changes during pregnancy in multiple sclerosis. The table came from immunoSEQ multiplex PCR; TCRdb's copy has only in-frame clones and leaves some out. The table has 45,000 to 60,000 clones, more than 90% seen once. The CDR3 extends over 14 amino acids. Between the trimmed V and J ends, which lost 2 bases and 6 bases, there was a span of 12 bases. Germline V CDR1 and CDR2: WSHSY, SAAADI. The specimen was CD4+ T cells from peripheral blood mononuclear cells, collected before pregnancy. This chain uses TRBV10-2 with TRBJ2-3, with D possibly matching TRBD1 (6 bases). The sequence was obtained from a female donor with multiple sclerosis, enrolled in a pregnancy study. DNA of the CDR3: TGCGCCAGCAGTGAGGACAGGTTAGGTGATACGCAGTATTTT. This translates into CASSEDRLGDTQYF.